These 25 T cell receptor gamma chains were sequenced from one sample in a study of Vδ1+ human thymocytes. Extracted RNA was reverse transcribed into cDNA. CDR3 amplicons came from multiplex PCR with pooled V-gene forward and constant-region reverse primers. TCRdb re-called the multiplex PCR reads through CATT. The repertoire holds tens of thousands of gamma-chain clones, with approximately 13% as singletons. No antigen has been assigned to these receptors. Overall study findings and caveats: Thymic TRG and TRD repertoires appeared highly polyclonal, with Gaussian CDR3 length distributions.

Sequenced: Vdelta1+ gamma-delta thymocytes from the thymus. Subset described: FACS-sorted CD3+ TCRalphabeta- TCRVdelta1+ TCRVdelta2- thymocytes. The receptors stem from a child less than two years old who had congenital heart surgery.

The rearrangement uses TRGV9 and TRGJ1 or TRGJ2. CDR1 is GITISATS and CDR2 is ISYDGTV in the germline V gene (reference sequence). The CDR3 is 11 residues long. J was trimmed by 12 bases and V by 0 bases; bases with no gene match: 5. The CDR3 coding sequence is TGTGCCTTGTGGGAGGTGATGGGGAAACTCTTT. It encodes CALWEVMGKLF.

This clone appeared a few times. Other DNA variants within this sample encode the same CDR3. The rearrangement joins TRGV8 to TRGJP1. Losses at the gene ends were 2 bases for V and 1 base for J; bases not matched to a gene: 4. Germline V gene data show CDR1 as VENAVY and CDR2 as YDSYNSRV. There are 15 residues in the CDR3. The CDR3 region is CATWDKGTTGWFKIF. CDR3 coding DNA: TGTGCCACCTGGGATAAAGGTACCACTGGTTGGTTCAAGATATTT.

Worth noting for this clone: With a much larger clone just one base away, this may be a read error. Other DNA sequences within the sample encode an identical CDR3. This sequence joins TRGV9 and TRGJ1 or TRGJ2. J was trimmed by 4 bases and V by 0 bases; bases with no gene match: 3. Germline CDR1 GITISATS, CDR2 ISYDGTV (reference sequence). The length of the CDR3 is 13 residues. CDR3 DNA: TGTGCCTTGTGGGAGGTGCGATATTATAAGAAACTCTTT. This translates into CALWEVRYYKKLF.

The J gene is TRGJ1 or TRGJ2, the V gene TRGV8. Germline-derived CDR1 and CDR2 are VENAVY and YDSYNSRV. CDR3 length: 12 amino acids. V gave up 5 bases and J gave up 5 bases; unmatched junction bases: 6. In nucleotides, the CDR3 is TGTGCCACCTGGGGTAGTCATTATAAGAAACTCTTT. Protein: CATWGSHYKKLF.

This clone was counted a few times. The chain employs TRGV4 and TRGJ1 or TRGJ2. CDR1 is EGSTGY and CDR2 is YDSYTSSV in the germline V gene. The V and J ends lost 6 bases and 3 bases, in that order; junction bases with no gene match: 8. The CDR3 is 13 amino acids. CDR3 amino acids: CATWKESYYKKLF. CDR3 DNA: TGTGCCACCTGGAAAGAGAGTTATTATAAGAAACTCTTT.

This chain connects TRGV3 to TRGJ1 or TRGJ2. This CDR3 is built from 14 residues. CDR1 VTNTFY and CDR2 YDVSTARD come from the germline V gene (reference sequence). The junction had 9 bases not matched to a gene; V was cut back by 0 bases and J by 7 bases. In DNA form, the CDR3 reads TGTGCCACCTGGGACAGGCGCGCAAGGTATAAGAAACTCTTT. Translated, it gives CATWDRRARYKKLF.

This clone showed up just a few times. The chain couples TRGV2 to TRGJ1 or TRGJ2. Germline V gives CDR1 EGSNGY, CDR2 YDSYNSKV. This CDR3 is 17 amino acids long. The trim removed 1 base at V and 3 bases at J, leaving 15 bases unmatched. The CDR3 loop reads CATWDGVGEGGYYKKLF. CDR3 DNA sequence: TGTGCCACCTGGGACGGAGTGGGAGAAGGAGGTTATTATAAGAAACTCTTT.

The V and J genes are TRGV2 and TRGJ1 or TRGJ2. Germline CDR1 is EGSNGY and CDR2 is YDSYNSKV. The CDR3 has 22 amino acids. J gave up 0 bases and V 4 bases, and 30 bases lay outside the gene matches. The chain's CDR3 is CATWDGPEGALFDIPNYYKKLF. The CDR3 nucleotides read TGTGCCACCTGGGATGGGCCGGAGGGGGCCCTTTTCGACATTCCGAATTATTATAAGAAACTCTTT.

This clone qualifies as medium-sized. V and J are TRGV9 and TRGJ1 or TRGJ2. Trimming at V came to 0 bases and at J to 2 bases, leaving 4 bases not matched to a gene. CDR1 GITISATS and CDR2 ISYDGTV come from the germline V gene (reference sequence). The CDR3 sequence is 14 residues long. CDR3 in DNA: TGTGCCTTGTGGGAGGTGCAGGATTATTATAAGAAACTCTTT. Its translation is CALWEVQDYYKKLF.

The V gene is TRGV3, the J gene TRGJP2. Germline CDR1 reads VTNTFY; CDR2 reads YDVSTARD (reference sequence). The CDR3 sequence is 15 residues long. The trim removed 3 bases at V and 6 bases at J, leaving 10 bases unmatched. For the CDR3, the DNA is TGTGCCACCTGGGACCGATCGGGATGTGATTGGATCAAGACGTTT. Its protein is CATWDRSGCDWIKTF.

This clone was picked up a small number of times. The chain has TRGV4 and TRGJ1 or TRGJ2. The CDR3 covers 15 residues. Germline loops: CDR1 EGSTGY, CDR2 YDSYTSSV. V dropped 5 bases and J dropped 3; count of bases not matched to a gene: 13. CDR3 in amino acids: CATWGPPPLYYKKLF. The CDR3 bases are TGTGCCACCTGGGGCCCCCCTCCCCTTTATTATAAGAAACTCTTT.

Regarding this clone: Other DNA sequences in the sample encode the same CDR3. This chain joins TRGV4 and TRGJP2. CDR1 is EGSTGY and CDR2 is YDSYTSSV in the germline V gene. This CDR3 has 13 amino acids. Unmatched junction bases numbered 4, after V lost 3 bases and J lost 6 bases. CDR3 loop: CATWDPGDWIKTF. The CDR3 DNA sequence: TGTGCCACCTGGGATCCGGGTGATTGGATCAAGACGTTT.

This clone was counted a few times. The rearrangement uses TRGV5 and TRGJ1 or TRGJ2. Germline V lookup: CDR1 VINAFY, CDR2 YDVSNSKD. After removal of 1 base from V and 6 bases from J, the junction contained 6 bases not matched to a gene. The CDR3 has 13 amino acids. The CDR3 DNA follows: TGTGCCACCTGGGACAGTGGGGCTTATAAGAAACTCTTT. Amino acids: CATWDSGAYKKLF.

The chain joins TRGV9 to TRGJ1 or TRGJ2. V lost 2 bases, J lost 7 bases, and 8 bases stayed unmatched. This CDR3 is 13 amino acids long. CDR1 is GITISATS, CDR2 ISYDGTV, per germline (reference sequence). CDR3 DNA: TGTGCCTTGTGGGAGGCCCCTTGGTATAAGAAACTCTTT. It codes for CALWEAPWYKKLF.

The gene calls are TRGV9 and TRGJP. V lost 11 bases and J lost 9; bases outside the gene matches: 7. Germline CDR1 is GITISATS and CDR2 is ISYDGTV (reference sequence). This CDR3 comprises 13 residues. The CDR3 DNA reads as TGTGCCTCCGGGAGGTTGGGCAAAAAAATCAAGGTATTT. It codes for CASGRLGKKIKVF.

This clone was seen more than once but under ten times. Other DNA sequences in this sample translate to the same CDR3. The chain links TRGV8 to TRGJ1 or TRGJ2. The junction had 5 bases not matched to a gene; V was cut back by 3 bases and J by 3 bases. CDR1 and CDR2 (germline): VENAVY, YDSYNSRV. The CDR3 has 13 amino acids. CDR3 protein: CATWDPSYYKKLF. DNA for the CDR3: TGTGCCACCTGGGATCCGTCTTATTATAAGAAACTCTTT.

Note on this clone: A much more abundant neighbour one base away suggests this may be a read error. The chain uses TRGV3 and TRGJP2. The J segment lost 3 bases and the V segment lost 0 bases, leaving 4 bases of the junction unmatched. The germline gives CDR1 VTNTFY, CDR2 YDVSTARD (reference sequence). This CDR3 is 15 amino acids long. The CDR3 protein is CATWDRQGSDWIKTF. The CDR3 bases are TGTGCCACCTGGGACAGGCAGGGTAGTGATTGGATCAAGACGTTT.

About this clone: A read error is possible here, since a much larger clone lies one base away. This sample also contains other DNA sequences that code for the same CDR3. This sequence joins TRGV2 and TRGJP2. The CDR3 extends over 14 amino acids. The germline V gene has CDR1 EGSNGY and CDR2 YDSYNSKV. V shed 1 base, J shed 2 bases, and the junction held 1 base outside the gene matches. This CDR3 reads CATWDGSSDWIKTF. The CDR3 DNA reads TGTGCCACCTGGGACGGCAGTAGTGATTGGATCAAGACGTTT.

In its sample, this clone was seen a few times. The chain links TRGV4 to TRGJ1 or TRGJ2. This CDR3 region has 13 residues. Germline V gene sequence: CDR1 EGSTGY, CDR2 YDSYTSSV. The junction had 3 bases not matched to a gene; V was cut back by 2 bases and J by 2 bases. The CDR3 protein is CATWDEDYYKKLF. As DNA, the CDR3 is TGTGCCACCTGGGATGAAGATTATTATAAGAAACTCTTT.

This sequence joins TRGV4 and TRGJ1 or TRGJ2. CDR3 length: 14 amino acids. Germline values: CDR1 EGSTGY, CDR2 YDSYTSSV. The V segment lost 6 bases and the J segment 3 bases; nucleotides outside the gene matches: 11. The CDR3 nucleotides are TGTGCCACCTGGAATGACCACCCTTATTATAAGAAACTCTTT. Amino acid sequence: CATWNDHPYYKKLF.

On this clone: With a far larger clone one base away, a read error is the likely cause. The rearrangement uses TRGV9 and TRGJ1 or TRGJ2. The CDR3 has 12 amino acids. Germline V gives CDR1 GITISATS, CDR2 ISYDGTV (reference sequence). CDR3 protein: CALWEVRYKRLF. CDR3 sequence (DNA): TGTGCCTTGTGGGAGGTGCGTTATAAGAGACTCTTT.

This clone was found a few times. This rearrangement joins TRGV4 to TRGJP2. Trimming cost V 1 base and J 3 bases; bases outside gene matches: 14. The CDR3 has 18 amino acids. Germline CDR1 reads EGSTGY; CDR2 reads YDSYTSSV. The CDR3 loop is CATWDGGEGGGSDWIKTF. The CDR3 bases are TGTGCCACCTGGGATGGTGGCGAGGGAGGAGGTAGTGATTGGATCAAGACGTTT.

As for this clone: The same CDR3 is also encoded by other DNA sequences in this sample. The genes are TRGV4 and TRGJ1 or TRGJ2. The J segment lost 3 bases and the V segment lost 0 bases, leaving 5 bases of the junction unmatched. Germline V gives CDR1 EGSTGY, CDR2 YDSYTSSV. The CDR3 is 14 residues long. This CDR3 reads CATWDGPLYYKKLF. CDR3 in DNA: TGTGCCACCTGGGATGGGCCCCTTTATTATAAGAAACTCTTT.

Notes on this clone: This may arise from a read error, as a much more abundant clone is one base away. Within the sample, other DNA sequences also encode this same CDR3. The chain has TRGV9 and TRGJ1 or TRGJ2. Germline lookup yields CDR1 GITISATS and CDR2 ISYDGTV (reference sequence). The CDR3 contains 12 residues. With V trimmed by 0 bases and J by 7 bases, 3 bases remained unmatched. The CDR3 DNA reads TGTGCCTTGTGGGAGGTGCTCTATAAGAAACTCTTT. It translates to CALWEVLYKKLF.

On this clone itself: A junction boundary mismatches the germline segment, possibly from a read error. This chain joins TRGV4 and TRGJ1 or TRGJ2. The CDR3 runs to 11 residues. Germline assignment: CDR1 EGSTGY and CDR2 YDSYTSSV. The CDR3 protein is CATWNGHKKLF. Here the CDR3 DNA reads TGTGCCACCTGGAATGGGCATAAGAAACTCTTT.